The present T cell receptor beta chain was sequenced within a study of blood T cells in healthy people across ages. Study-wide points: Older individuals had lower TCR beta diversity per million T cells (the decline was roughly linear). Both naive CD4+ cell counts and diversity were greater in long-lived donors than in aged donors.

Germline-derived CDR1 and CDR2 are MGHRA and YSYEKL. This CDR3 is 13 amino acids long. Next came a second PCR, run for about 6 to 11 cycles, which used a sample-barcoded 5' primer along with a J-beta primer mix. Tags on each cDNA molecule came from a template-switch adaptor with 12 random nucleotides. No fewer than 3 million CDR3-containing paired-end reads came from each sample. One entry per CDR3 protein results from TCRdb running MiXCR on the 5' RACE reads. The sample has 1.5 million or so distinct CDR3 sequences; around 42% are singletons. Note on this clonotype: Its antigen is undetermined. The junction shows a germline mismatch at one end, possibly a read error.

The sample was blood. The chain recombines TRBV4-1 with TRBJ2-7; TRBD1 matches 8 bases. This clonotype was obtained from a woman aged 18-29 years in good health. CDR3 sequence reads: CDSSPGQGYEQYF. The CDR3 region has the DNA TGCGACAGCAGCCCAGGACAGGGCTACGAGCAGTACTTC.